Presented here are 3 T cell receptor beta chains from one specimen sequenced in a study of blood T cell repertoires in COVID-19. Some clones are missing from TCRdb's copy, which holds only in-frame ones; the method was immunoSEQ multiplex PCR. The sample holds about 280,000 clones, 65% to 90% seen once. Sequencing used peripheral blood. The receptor set was obtained from a man aged 45-65 years with active or convalescent COVID-19.

The CDR3 coding sequence is TGCGCCAGCAGCTCTGCCCCGGGGACAGGGGTGGAAAAACTGTTTTTT. This codes for CASSSAPGTGVEKLFF. This rearrangement joins TRBV5-1 to TRBJ1-4, with 10 bases that match TRBD1. The CDR3 spans 16 residues. Germline assignment: CDR1 SGHRS and CDR2 YFSETQ. The ends lost 3 bases at V and 8 bases at J; junction bases unmatched: 10.

J is TRBJ2-7 and V is TRBV27; 7 bases are shared with TRBD2. In germline, CDR1 is MNHEY, CDR2 SMNVEV (reference sequence). Losses at the gene ends were 2 bases for V and 2 bases for J; bases not matched to a gene: 6. The CDR3 covers 15 residues. The CDR3 DNA follows: TGTGCCAGCAGTTTACGGCGGGAGCCAACCTACGAGCAGTACTTC. It encodes CASSLRREPTYEQYF.

The V gene is TRBV18, the J gene TRBJ2-1; tentatively, D is TRBD2 (7 bases). The germline V gene has CDR1 KGHSH and CDR2 LQKENI. V lost 2 bases, J lost 10 bases, and 21 bases lay in between. This CDR3 has 16 amino acids. CDR3 DNA: TGTGCCAGCTCACCAACTACTAGCGCTGGGGGGCGAGAGCAGTTCTTC. Translated, it gives CASSPTTSAGGREQFF.